The present entry profiles one TCR beta chain with its context. J was trimmed by 3 bases and V by 5 bases; bases with no gene match: 10. The CDR3 is 16 residues long. Germline V lookup: CDR1 LNHDA, CDR2 SQIVND (reference sequence). This record comes from a study of blood T cell repertoires in COVID-19. Study processing details: Amplification from reference gene primers served as the basis for estimated nucleated cell counts. Sequencing was performed with immunoSEQ multiplex PCR; in TCRdb, only in-frame clones are kept and a portion is missing. The D gene and trimming were derived from the DNA, and the V and J assignments and clone size from that table. The sample gives 150,000 to 200,000 clones, 84% of which show up once; roughly 2.6% is in the top ten.

The chain recombines TRBV19 with TRBJ2-7; TRBD1 matches at 10 bases. Sequenced input: peripheral blood. The TCR comes from a human donor with acute or convalescent COVID-19. The donor label of this sample is uncertain. CDR3 sequence (DNA): TGTGCCAGTAGTGGAATAGGGGACAGGGGTAACTACGAGCAGTACTTC. Its protein product is CASSGIGDRGNYEQYF.